The rows below give T cell receptor beta chains drawn from one sample of a study of T-cell memory formation after mild COVID-19. TCRdb reanalysed the 5' RACE reads using MiXCR and keeps one entry per CDR3 protein. The sample records 300,000 to 400,000 distinct CDR3 sequences, roughly 13% being singletons. The sequenced material came from PBMCs or a T cell subset sorted from them (not recorded which). The receptors here all came from a young man who had mild COVID-19 (a few samples of this study predate the infection). Cell type and time point are not known. The CDR3 runs from the conserved cysteine through the conserved F or W. D genes are given only for firm matches. Only some rows state a clone size, as once, few, many or a class for expanded clones.

TRBD1	TRBJ2-2	TRBV20-1	-	CSARNPRTGRNTGELFF	TGCAGTGCTAGAAATCCGCGGACAGGGCGGAACACCGGGGAGCTGTTTTTT
-	TRBJ1-4	TRBV4-3	few	CASSQGGGRRSEKLFF	TGCGCCAGCAGCCAAGGGGGGGGTCGCAGAAGCGAAAAACTGTTTTTT
-	TRBJ2-1	TRBV20-1	-	CSARDYATRLNEQFF	TGCAGTGCTAGAGATTACGCTACCCGGCTCAATGAGCAGTTCTTC
-	TRBJ1-2	TRBV5-5	few	CASSPSDRGYTF	TGTGCCAGCAGCCCCAGCGACCGGGGCTACACCTTC
TRBD2	TRBJ2-1	TRBV7-9	-	CASSFFLAGGGDEQFF	TGTGCCAGCAGCTTCTTCCTAGCGGGGGGCGGCGATGAGCAGTTCTTC
TRBD1	TRBJ2-5	TRBV6-6	-	CASSYGTGEVETQYF	TGTGCCAGCAGTTACGGGACAGGGGAGGTGGAGACCCAGTACTTC
-	TRBJ2-5	TRBV20-1	-	CSARDSQETQYF	TGCAGTGCCCGGGACTCACAAGAGACCCAGTACTTC
-	TRBJ1-1	TRBV10-3	-	CAARREGTEAFF	TGTGCCGCCCGGAGGGAGGGCACTGAAGCTTTCTTT
-	TRBJ2-3	TRBV7-3	-	CASSLQGGWTDTQYF	TGTGCCAGCAGCTTACAAGGCGGGTGGACAGATACGCAGTATTTT
TRBD1	TRBJ2-2	TRBV4-1	-	CASSQATTGARTGELFF	TGCGCCAGCAGCCAAGCAACAACAGGGGCGAGGACCGGGGAGCTGTTTTTT
-	TRBJ1-5	TRBV6-4	-	CASRENSNQPQHF	TGTGCCAGCAGGGAGAATAGCAATCAGCCCCAGCATTTT
-	TRBJ2-3	TRBV29-1	-	CSVEERLLTDTQYF	TGCAGCGTTGAAGAACGGCTCCTCACAGATACGCAGTATTTT
-	TRBJ2-2	TRBV20-1	-	CSASNTANGELFF	TGCAGTGCTAGTAATACCGCAAACGGGGAGCTGTTTTTT
-	TRBJ2-5	TRBV10-3	few	CATRTDQETQYF	TGTGCCACCCGGACTGACCAAGAGACCCAGTACTTC
-	TRBJ1-5	TRBV20-1	few	CSARDGFSQPQHF	TGCAGTGCTAGAGATGGTTTTAGCCAGCCCCAGCATTTT
-	TRBJ1-3	TRBV4-2	few	CASSQVGNTIYF	TGTGCCAGCAGCCAAGTGGGAAACACCATATATTTT
-	TRBJ1-1	TRBV6-5	few	CASLRTLANTEAFF	TGTGCCAGCCTGAGGACACTGGCGAACACTGAAGCTTTCTTT
TRBD2	TRBJ2-7	TRBV5-1	many	CASSAQRGGSYEQYF	TGCGCCAGCAGCGCCCAGCGGGGGGGCTCCTACGAGCAGTACTTC
TRBD2	TRBJ2-5	TRBV5-1	few	CASSLFARGDQGETQYF	TGCGCCAGCAGCTTGTTCGCGCGGGGGGACCAAGGAGAGACCCAGTACTTC
TRBD2	TRBJ2-1	TRBV11-3	-	CASSFGLAGEQFF	TGTGCCAGCAGCTTTGGACTAGCGGGTGAGCAGTTCTTC
TRBD1	TRBJ2-5	TRBV2	many	CASRRDSQETQYF	TGTGCCAGCAGGAGGGACAGCCAAGAGACCCAGTACTTC
-	TRBJ2-3	TRBV7-2	-	CASRGPSTDTQYF	TGTGCCAGCAGGGGTCCTAGCACAGATACGCAGTATTTT
-	TRBJ2-5	TRBV7-2	-	CASSLARTASQETQYF	TGTGCCAGCAGCTTAGCCCGGACAGCCTCTCAAGAGACCCAGTACTTC
-	TRBJ2-1	TRBV7-3	few	CASSYTGSSYNEQFF	TGTGCCAGCAGCTACACAGGGAGCTCCTACAATGAGCAGTTCTTC
TRBD2	TRBJ2-1	TRBV7-2	-	CASSSDRTSGYNEQFF	TGTGCCAGCAGCTCCGACAGGACTAGCGGCTACAATGAGCAGTTCTTC
TRBD2	TRBJ2-1	TRBV27	many	CASSLWAGGPISNEQFF	TGTGCCAGCAGTTTATGGGCGGGGGGGCCAATTTCCAATGAGCAGTTCTTC
-	TRBJ2-3	TRBV6-6	-	CASSQEGGQYF	TGTGCCAGCAGTCAAGAGGGGGGGCAGTATTTT
-	TRBJ2-2	TRBV12-3/TRBV12-4	-	CASSFRGRRFF	TGTGCCAGCAGTTTTCGGGGCAGACGGTTTTTT
TRBD1	TRBJ1-5	TRBV20-1	-	CSAINEGGARQPQHF	TGCAGTGCTATAAACGAAGGGGGCGCGCGGCAGCCCCAGCATTTT
TRBD2	TRBJ2-5	TRBV6-2/TRBV6-3	few	CASRVTSGETQYF	TGTGCCAGCAGAGTAACTAGCGGGGAGACCCAGTACTTC
TRBD2	TRBJ2-1	TRBV7-9	-	CASSLVSGPYNEQFF	TGTGCCAGCAGCTTAGTTAGCGGGCCCTACAATGAGCAGTTCTTC
-	TRBJ2-7	TRBV4-1	-	CASSQSGQSGEQYF	TGCGCCAGCAGCCAATCCGGACAATCGGGCGAGCAGTACTTC
TRBD2	TRBJ2-1	TRBV7-2	few	CASSLIAGGINEQFF	TGTGCCAGCAGCTTAATAGCGGGAGGCATCAATGAGCAGTTCTTC
-	TRBJ1-5	TRBV10-3	-	CATKLREDQPQHF	TGTGCCACGAAGCTCAGGGAGGATCAGCCCCAGCATTTT
TRBD1	TRBJ1-3	TRBV28	-	CASSLSDRPRGNTIYF	TGTGCCAGCAGTTTATCGGACAGGCCGAGGGGAAACACCATATATTTT
TRBD2	TRBJ2-5	TRBV5-1	few	CASSFSAGGLETQYF	TGCGCCAGCAGCTTCTCTGCGGGGGGGCTGGAGACCCAGTACTTC
TRBD2	TRBJ2-3	TRBV7-2	-	CASSLAGAGDTQYF	TGTGCCAGCAGTCTAGCGGGGGCGGGAGATACGCAGTATTTT
-	TRBJ1-2	TRBV9	-	CASSVYDRGYGYTF	TGTGCCAGCAGCGTATACGACAGAGGTTATGGCTACACCTTC
TRBD2	TRBJ2-1	TRBV6-5	few	CASRPAGLREQFF	TGTGCCAGCAGGCCAGCGGGGCTGCGGGAGCAGTTCTTC
TRBD1	TRBJ1-4	TRBV4-2	-	CASSQPGQGDEKLFF	TGTGCCAGCAGCCAGCCGGGACAGGGAGATGAAAAACTGTTTTTT
-	TRBJ1-1	TRBV4-1	few	CASSPHPGDSEAFF	TGCGCCAGCAGCCCCCATCCAGGGGACTCTGAAGCTTTCTTT
TRBD1	TRBJ2-5	TRBV11-2	many	CASSLGNQGAETQYF	TGTGCCAGCAGCTTAGGGAATCAGGGGGCAGAGACCCAGTACTTC
TRBD1	TRBJ1-2	TRBV7-2	many	CASSSTGIRYGYTF	TGTGCCAGCAGCTCGACAGGGATTCGCTATGGCTACACCTTC
TRBD1	TRBJ2-1	TRBV4-3	few	CASSDWTGGLEMF	TGCGCCAGCAGCGACTGGACAGGGGGGCTAGAGATGTTC
-	TRBJ1-5	TRBV9	-	CASSVAGNQPQHF	TGTGCCAGCAGCGTAGCGGGCAATCAGCCCCAGCATTTT
-	TRBJ2-1	TRBV4-1	few	CASSQRDLVEDEQFF	TGCGCCAGCAGCCAAAGAGACTTAGTAGAGGATGAGCAGTTCTTC
TRBD1	TRBJ2-3	TRBV24-1	many	CAIQGRVTDTQYF	TGTGCCATACAGGGGCGCGTCACAGATACGCAGTATTTT
TRBD2	TRBJ2-1	TRBV7-8	medium-sized	CASSFGTSVLISQFF	TGTGCCAGCAGCTTCGGGACTAGCGTCTTGATCTCCCAGTTCTTC
TRBD1	TRBJ2-1	TRBV20-1	few	CSAPRQGGSYNEQFF	TGCAGTGCTCCTCGACAGGGGGGGTCCTACAATGAGCAGTTCTTC
TRBD2	TRBJ2-7	TRBV7-2	few	CASSFPSGGQSSYEQYF	TGTGCCAGCAGCTTCCCTAGCGGGGGGCAAAGCTCCTACGAGCAGTACTTC
-	TRBJ2-1	TRBV4-1	few	CASSRTLGGDEQFF	TGCGCCAGCAGCCGTACCCTCGGGGGAGATGAGCAGTTCTTC
TRBD1	TRBJ1-2	TRBV3-1	few	CASSQEGTGGFYGYTF	TGTGCCAGCAGCCAAGAAGGAACAGGGGGATTCTATGGCTACACCTTC
-	TRBJ2-3	TRBV7-9	many	CASSYGGQSTDTQYF	TGTGCCAGCAGCTACGGGGGACAGTCGACAGATACGCAGTATTTT
-	TRBJ1-2	TRBV29-1	few	CSVEDRKDNYGYTF	TGCAGCGTTGAAGATCGTAAAGATAACTATGGCTACACCTTC
-	TRBJ2-1	TRBV12-3/TRBV12-4	few	CASSLGFTGNEQFF	TGTGCCAGCAGTTTGGGGTTTACTGGCAATGAGCAGTTCTTC